Listed here is a single TCR beta chain. Antigen: not known. The study drew all its donors from Caucasian adults living in Nashville, Tennessee. The sample comes from a study of shared clonotypes between healthy human individuals. Regarding the study as a whole: Memory subsets generally showed lower estimated richness than naive subsets. The study found about 5% of naive CD4 clonotypes shared across several donors.

The V gene end was trimmed by 5 bases and the J gene end by 2 bases; junction bases not matched to a gene: 6. This CDR3 has 15 residues. In germline, CDR1 is SGHVS, CDR2 FNYEAQ. The table came from immunoSEQ multiplex PCR; TCRdb's copy has only in-frame clones and leaves some out. The sample consists of 2 million to 2.5 million clones, roughly 93% of them appearing once. The chain has TRBV7-6 and TRBJ2-1, with 7 bases that match TRBD2. The receptor comes from a man in his late teens or twenties in good health. Some clones in this sample may be carry-over from other donors' samples. The sequenced sample was naive CD4+ T cells from PBMCs. The subset is: CD45RA+ positively selected. DNA for the CDR3: TGTGCCAGCAGCGCGGGAGTGGGGACCTACAATGAGCAGTTCTTC. Encoded protein: CASSAGVGTYNEQFF.